This T cell receptor (beta chain) was identified during a study of blood T cell repertoires in COVID-19. Turning to the study itself: The analysed material was cDNA or gDNA that came from T cells, B-cell-depleted T cells, or PBMCs.

This clone was detected only a few times. Data came from immunoSEQ multiplex PCR; TCRdb stores just in-frame clones and leaves some out. The sample lists some 80,000 clones, roughly 84% seen once, with roughly 12% in the top ten. Sample: peripheral blood. This clonotype was obtained from a human donor in a cohort sampled during active COVID-19.

CDR3 DNA: TGCAGTGCTAGAGTCCAGGGACTGGCCTACTTC. This translates into CSARVQGLAYF. The chain uses TRBV20-1 and TRBJ2-7, with D possibly matching TRBD2 (6 bases). Germline values: CDR1 DFQATT, CDR2 SNEGSKA (reference sequence). The length of the CDR3 is 11 residues. V lost 1 base, J lost 13 bases, and 14 bases lay in between.